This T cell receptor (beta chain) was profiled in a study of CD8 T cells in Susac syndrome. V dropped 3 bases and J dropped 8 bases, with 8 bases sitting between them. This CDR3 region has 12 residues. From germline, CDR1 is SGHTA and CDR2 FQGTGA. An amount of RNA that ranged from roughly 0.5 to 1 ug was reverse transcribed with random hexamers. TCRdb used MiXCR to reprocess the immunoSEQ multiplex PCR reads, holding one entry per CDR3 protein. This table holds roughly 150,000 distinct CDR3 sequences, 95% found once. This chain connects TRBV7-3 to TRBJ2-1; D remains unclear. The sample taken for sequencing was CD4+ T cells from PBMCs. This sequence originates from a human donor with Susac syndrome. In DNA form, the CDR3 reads TGTGCCAGCAGCTTGTCAGGATATGAGCAGTTCTTC. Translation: CASSLSGYEQFF. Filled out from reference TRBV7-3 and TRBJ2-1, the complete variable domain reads GAGVSQTPSNKVTEKGKYVELRCDPISGHTALYWYRQSLGQGPEFLIYFQGTGAADDSGLPNDRFFAVRPEGSVSTLKIQRTERGDSAVYLCASSLSGYEQFFGPGTRLTVL.